The next 19 T cell receptor beta chains were all read from a single sample in a study of blood T cell repertoires in COVID-19. Sequencing used immunoSEQ multiplex PCR; TCRdb keeps in-frame clones, though not all of them. This table has some 180,000 clones, over 75% appearing once. Sequencing input: peripheral blood. Source of these receptors: a man in his fifties with COVID-19, enrolled during active disease.

The gene calls are TRBV25-1 and TRBJ2-1; D gene unclear. The germline CDR1 and CDR2 sequences are MGHDK and SYGVNS. This CDR3 is built from 13 residues. Trimming left V 10 bases short and J 2 bases short, with 12 bases between. The CDR3 sequence is CATSEPTYNEQFF. The CDR3 bases are TGTGCCACCTCAGAACCGACCTACAATGAGCAGTTCTTC.

The CDR3 DNA follows: TGTGCCAGCAGTGAAAAGGCCAGGATACCCAATGAGCAGTTCTTC. It is translated as CASSEKARIPNEQFF. V usage is TRBV6-1 and J usage is TRBJ2-1; no reliable D call. There are 15 residues in the CDR3. Germline V gene lookup returns CDR1 MNHNS and CDR2 SASEGT. Trimming removed 2 bases from V and 6 bases from J, with 14 bases in between.

The chain combines TRBV3-1 (or the pseudogene TRBV3-2) with TRBJ2-3; 7 bases are shared with TRBD2. The germline V gene encodes CDR1 LGHDT and CDR2 YNNKEL (reference sequence). The CDR3 extends over 16 amino acids. After removal of 2 bases from V and 5 bases from J, the junction contained 10 bases not matched to a gene. CDR3 nucleotide sequence: TGTGCCAGCAGCCAAAACCTTCTGGGGGGGAGAGATACGCAGTATTTT. Translated, it gives CASSQNLLGGRDTQYF.

This clone was detected a few times. The chain employs TRBV15 and TRBJ2-2; D is perhaps TRBD1 (6 bases). Looked up from germline, CDR1 is LNHNV and CDR2 is YYDKDF (reference sequence). V dropped 9 bases and J dropped 1 base, with 9 bases sitting between them. CDR3 length: 13 residues. CDR3 in DNA: TGTGCCACGCAGGGGCAGAACACCGGGGAGCTGTTTTTT. It encodes CATQGQNTGELFF.

This rearrangement joins TRBV19 to TRBJ2-7; weak D call: TRBD2 (7 bases). Trimming took off 3 bases at V and 2 bases at J, with 20 bases between the two ends. The germline CDR1 and CDR2 sequences are LNHDA and SQIVND (reference sequence). This CDR3 spans 17 amino acids. CDR3 DNA: TGTGCCAGTAGTATCCTCCCATCCGGGGGGCGCGCCTACGAGCAGTACTTC. Encoded protein: CASSILPSGGRAYEQYF.

The chain employs TRBV5-5 and TRBJ2-3; 7 nucleotides agree with TRBD2. CDR3 length: 16 residues. CDR1 is SGHKS, CDR2 YYEKEE, per germline (reference sequence). V lost 4 bases and J lost 6; bases outside the gene matches: 14. The CDR3 here is CASSARGGLTGDTQYF. CDR3 sequence (DNA): TGTGCCAGCAGCGCGCGCGGGGGTCTCACCGGGGATACGCAGTATTTT.

Only one count was recorded for this clone. V is TRBV7-6 and J is TRBJ2-3; 10 bases are shared with TRBD1. Germline V gene lookup returns CDR1 SGHVS and CDR2 FNYEAQ. The ends lost 5 bases at V and 4 bases at J; junction bases unmatched: 9. This CDR3 has 16 amino acids. CDR3 in amino acids: CASSTPGQGSSDTQYF. The CDR3, as DNA: TGTGCCAGCAGCACTCCGGGACAGGGGTCCTCAGATACGCAGTATTTT.

This chain joins TRBV30 and TRBJ2-1; D call uncertain. The CDR3 is 12 amino acids. Germline V lookup: CDR1 GTSNPN, CDR2 SVGIG (reference sequence). The V end lost 8 bases, the J end lost 1 base, and 9 bases lay between the germline ends. CDR3 nucleotide sequence: TGTGCCGTCGGAGAATCCTACAATGAGCAGTTCTTC. This gives the protein CAVGESYNEQFF.

J is TRBJ2-4 and V is TRBV6-6; no clear D gene. CDR3 length: 14 amino acids. Germline lookup yields CDR1 MNHNY and CDR2 SVGAGI (reference sequence). Between the trimmed V and J ends, which lost 2 bases and 5 bases, there was a span of 10 bases. The CDR3 bases are TGTGCCAGCAGTTACGCGGTAGTTCAAAACATTCAGTACTTC. This translates into CASSYAVVQNIQYF.

This chain connects TRBV19 to TRBJ2-2, with D perhaps TRBD2 (5 bases). This CDR3 is 14 amino acids long. Germline V lookup: CDR1 LNHDA, CDR2 SQIVND (reference sequence). With 5 bases removed from V and 4 bases from J, the gap between germline ends came to 11 bases. CDR3 protein: CASSVPRGTGELFF. The DNA of the CDR3 is TGTGCCAGTAGTGTACCCCGGGGCACCGGGGAGCTGTTTTTT.

The chain carries TRBV28 and TRBJ1-5; weak D call: TRBD1 (6 bases). V shed 6 bases and J shed 5 bases, with 17 bases lying between them. The V gene's germline CDR1 is MDHEN and CDR2 SYDVKM. This CDR3 is built from 15 residues. The CDR3 is CASSPWGQGYQPQHF. DNA of the CDR3: TGTGCCAGCAGCCCCTGGGGCCAGGGGTATCAGCCCCAGCATTTT.

This chain joins TRBV11-2 and TRBJ2-2; 7 bases agree with TRBD1. This CDR3 has 15 residues. Germline CDR1 and CDR2: SGHAT and FQNNGV. The junction had 3 bases not matched to a gene; V was cut back by 5 bases and J by 0 bases. CDR3 bases: TGTGCCAGCAGCCCCGGGACAGCGAACACCGGGGAGCTGTTTTTT. Translation: CASSPGTANTGELFF.

The chain carries TRBV28 and TRBJ1-3; tentatively, D is TRBD1 (5 bases). The germline gives CDR1 MDHEN, CDR2 SYDVKM. The CDR3 is 14 residues long. V was cut by 8 bases and J by 1 base, with 12 bases left in between. The CDR3 region is CASADGGSGNTIYF. The CDR3 DNA sequence: TGTGCCAGCGCTGACGGGGGGTCTGGAAACACCATATATTTT.

The V call is TRBV5-4, the J call TRBJ1-2; 10 nucleotides align to TRBD1. J was trimmed by 2 bases and V by 3 bases; bases with no gene match: 7. Germline V gene data show CDR1 as SGHNT and CDR2 as YYREEE (reference sequence). This CDR3 contains 16 residues. CDR3 nucleotide sequence: TGTGCCAGCAGCTCCGGGACAGGGGTCACAAACTATGGCTACACCTTC. It yields the protein CASSSGTGVTNYGYTF.

The chain is built from TRBV19 and TRBJ2-1; 7 nucleotides line up with TRBD2. In germline, CDR1 is LNHDA, CDR2 SQIVND (reference sequence). CDR3 length: 19 residues. Trimming took 4 bases from V and 5 from J; bases not matched to a gene: 20. CDR3 DNA sequence: TGTGCCAGTAGTAGGAGGAGTCGGCGCGGGAGCAGTTCTCACAATGAGCAGTTCTTC. Translating gives CASSRRSRRGSSSHNEQFF.

J is TRBJ1-2 and V is TRBV20-1; no clear D. CDR1 and CDR2 from the germline V gene are DFQATT and SNEGSKA (reference sequence). The CDR3 contains 10 residues. V was pared by 7 bases and J by 8 bases, with 11 bases between. CDR3 sequence reads: CSVPAGGYTF. The CDR3 DNA follows: TGCAGTGTTCCCGCCGGGGGCTACACCTTC.

The chain has TRBV27 and TRBJ1-1, with TRBD1 identical over 7 bases. Germline values: CDR1 MNHEY, CDR2 SMNVEV (reference sequence). The CDR3 runs 17 residues. V lost 0 bases to trimming and J lost 0 bases; unmatched junction nucleotides: 7. The DNA of the CDR3 is TGTGCCAGCAGTTTATCGGGGTCGGGACAGTTGAACACTGAAGCTTTCTTT. Translation gives CASSLSGSGQLNTEAFF.

V is TRBV4-2 and J is TRBJ2-7; 9 nucleotides agree with TRBD1. In germline, CDR1 is LGHNA, CDR2 YNFKEQ. The trim removed 0 bases at V and 5 bases at J, leaving 14 bases unmatched. The length of the CDR3 is 18 residues. The CDR3 DNA reads as TGTGCCAGCAGCCAAGAGCTAACGACGAGACAGGGGGACGACGAGCAGTACTTC. Its translation is CASSQELTTRQGDDEQYF.

This chain uses TRBV4-3 with TRBJ1-5; unclear D gene. The CDR3 extends over 14 amino acids. The V and J ends lost 2 bases and 0 bases respectively, with 5 bases between them. CDR1 LGHNA and CDR2 YSLEER come from the germline V gene. The CDR3 here is CASSQSYSNQPQHF. CDR3 nucleotide sequence: TGCGCCAGCAGCCAAAGCTATAGCAATCAGCCCCAGCATTTT.